The 25 T cell receptor beta chains below were found in one sample sequenced in a study of T cells in Graves' hyperthyroidism and ophthalmopathy. Amplification yielded TCR beta CDR3 regions, with RNA transcripts as the source. Initially, a first-round RT-PCR of the TCR CDR3 employed the HTBI primer set. TCRdb ran MiXCR on the multiplex PCR reads and lists one entry per CDR3 protein. The repertoire holds around 370,000 distinct CDR3 sequences, with approximately 17% as singletons. The sample consisted of blood. These receptors all stem from a man between 18 and 29 years old with Graves' ophthalmopathy.

The chain links TRBV19 to TRBJ1-4; D unresolved. This CDR3 is built from 15 residues. Germline CDR1 and CDR2: LNHDA and SQIVND (reference sequence). The germline V and J ends were trimmed by 5 bases and 3 bases, with 13 bases remaining between them. Written as DNA, the CDR3 is TGTGCCAGTAGTTCACAGCCCGCGGCTAATGAAAAACTGTTTTTT. Its translation is CASSSQPAANEKLFF.

The V gene is TRBV29-1, the J gene TRBJ1-1, with D unclear. V lost 1 base and J 8 bases, leaving 8 bases between the germline ends. The germline gives CDR1 SQVTM, CDR2 ANQGSEA. The CDR3 has 11 residues. In nucleotides, the CDR3 is TGCAGCGTTGAAGGGCCTCTAGAAGCTTTCTTT. This sequence encodes CSVEGPLEAFF.

V is TRBV6-1 and J is TRBJ1-1; 9 bases map to TRBD1. Germline V gene data show CDR1 as MNHNS and CDR2 as SASEGT. This CDR3 has 13 residues. The trim removed 10 bases at V and 5 bases at J, leaving 8 bases unmatched. CDR3 bases: TGTGCCACCGGGACAGGGAGGAGAACTGAAGCTTTCTTT. Its protein product is CATGTGRRTEAFF.

This chain links TRBV12-3 or TRBV12-4 with TRBJ2-1, with a weak D call TRBD2 (5 bases). The CDR3 contains 14 residues. Trimming left V 4 bases short and J 10 bases short, with 17 bases between. The CDR3 region has the DNA TGTGCCAGCAGTTCCCCGTGGTACAGAGGGGAGCAGTTCTTC. This encodes CASSSPWYRGEQFF.

The chain couples TRBV24-1 to TRBJ2-1; perhaps D is TRBD1 or TRBD2 (5 bases each). CDR1 and CDR2 (germline): KGHDR, SFDVKD. Trimming left V 4 bases short and J 4 bases short, with 19 bases between. This CDR3 comprises 17 residues. The CDR3 nucleotides read TGTGCCACCAGTGACCCGCAGGAGGACATTGGATACAATGAGCAGTTCTTC. This encodes CATSDPQEDIGYNEQFF.

This chain joins TRBV24-1 and TRBJ1-2; TRBD1 is a possible D gene (5 bases). CDR3 length: 14 residues. The germline V gene encodes CDR1 KGHDR and CDR2 SFDVKD. The ends were cut back, 2 bases at V and 7 bases at J, with 13 bases in the middle. The CDR3 nucleotides are TGTGCCACCAGTGATTCGCCGCAGGGCGGTGGCTACACCTTC. Its translation: CATSDSPQGGGYTF.

In this sample, this clonotype turned up a few times. V is TRBV29-1 and J is TRBJ1-1; the D gene is possibly TRBD1 (6 bases). The CDR3 extends over 13 amino acids. Per the germline V gene, CDR1 is SQVTM and CDR2 is ANQGSEA. Trimming pared 7 bases from V and 7 bases from J, leaving 19 bases between. The CDR3 reads CSAHPEGGVEAFF. CDR3 DNA: TGCAGCGCCCACCCCGAGGGGGGGGTTGAAGCTTTCTTT.

This clonotype was seen at least ten times. J is TRBJ2-1 and V is TRBV7-6, with 12 nucleotides matching TRBD2. The V gene's germline CDR1 is SGHVS and CDR2 FNYEAQ. V dropped 5 bases and J dropped 5; count of bases not matched to a gene: 4. This CDR3 is 15 amino acids long. In nucleotides, the CDR3 is TGTGCCAGCAGCCCTACTAGCGGGGGGAACAATGAGCAGTTCTTC. Its translation is CASSPTSGGNNEQFF.

This clonotype has only a few counts. The chain's CDR3 is CASSLDVPSSYNEQFF. The CDR3 region has the DNA TGTGCCAGCAGCTTAGACGTTCCGAGCTCCTACAATGAGCAGTTCTTC. The chain couples TRBV7-9 to TRBJ2-1; no clear D. The CDR3 contains 16 residues. The germline V gene encodes CDR1 SEHNR and CDR2 FQNEAQ (reference sequence). Trimming removed 1 base at V and 0 bases at J, with 10 bases between.

This clonotype has only a few counts. V gene TRBV29-1 combines with J gene TRBJ2-7; 8 bases map to TRBD1. Germline trimming cut 3 bases from V and 0 bases from J; bases unmatched to any gene: 4. The CDR3 is made up of 14 amino acids. Germline loops: CDR1 SQVTM, CDR2 ANQGSEA. The DNA for the CDR3 is TGCAGCGTTGATGGACAGGGAGACTCCTACGAGCAGTACTTC. It is translated as CSVDGQGDSYEQYF.

This chain links TRBV4-2 with TRBJ2-3, with 10 positions matching TRBD1. This CDR3 is built from 16 residues. The ends lost 0 bases at V and 4 bases at J; junction bases unmatched: 4. Germline CDR1 LGHNA, CDR2 YNFKEQ. The CDR3 spells CASSQDRGQGADTQYF. CDR3 sequence (DNA): TGTGCCAGCAGCCAAGATCGTGGACAGGGGGCAGATACGCAGTATTTT.

This clonotype was counted between two and nine times. The rearrangement joins TRBV27 to TRBJ2-6; no clear D. This CDR3 has 15 residues. Trimming took off 1 base at V and 4 bases at J, with 8 bases between the two ends. Germline V gene data show CDR1 as MNHEY and CDR2 as SMNVEV (reference sequence). The CDR3 coding sequence is TGTGCCAGCAGTTTATTGCCATCCGGGGCCAACGTCCTGACTTTC. Encoded protein: CASSLLPSGANVLTF.

This clonotype appeared many times. This rearrangement joins TRBV27 to TRBJ2-7; 7 nucleotides align to TRBD1. This CDR3 has 14 residues. With V trimmed by 6 bases and J by 2 bases, 7 bases remained unmatched. Looked up from germline, CDR1 is MNHEY and CDR2 is SMNVEV (reference sequence). The CDR3 DNA reads TGTGCCAGCAGGGAACAGGGGTCTCCCTACGAGCAGTACTTC. It encodes CASREQGSPYEQYF.

The rearrangement uses TRBV5-6 and TRBJ2-2; D call uncertain. Germline V gives CDR1 SGHDT, CDR2 YYEEEE. V lost 1 base to trimming and J lost 0 bases, with 16 bases between them. The CDR3 is 18 amino acids. In DNA, the CDR3 is TGTGCCAGCAGCTTGAGCCCGACGACCACACCGAACACCGGGGAGCTGTTTTTT. It specifies CASSLSPTTTPNTGELFF.

The chain combines TRBV19 with TRBJ2-2; D is ambiguous. V lost 9 bases, J lost 4 bases, and 9 bases lay in between. Germline-derived CDR1 and CDR2 are LNHDA and SQIVND (reference sequence). The CDR3 contains 12 residues. The CDR3 bases are TGTGCCAGCAAACCCTCCACCGGGGAGCTGTTTTTT. Translated: CASKPSTGELFF.

The V and J genes are TRBV3-1 and TRBJ1-3; maybe TRBD1 (6 bases). CDR3 length: 19 residues. Germline values: CDR1 LGHDT, CDR2 YNNKEL (reference sequence). Trimming took 0 bases from V and 0 from J, leaving 18 bases between them. CDR3 nucleotides: TGTGCCAGCAGCCAAGATTGGGTAGGACAGCCAATCTCTGGAAACACCATATATTTT. This translates into CASSQDWVGQPISGNTIYF. Filled out from reference TRBV3-1 and TRBJ1-3, the complete variable domain reads DTAVSQTPKYLVTQMGNDKSIKCEQNLGHDTMYWYKQDSKKFLKIMFSYNNKELIINETVPNRFSPKSPDKAHLNLHINSLELGDSAVYFCASSQDWVGQPISGNTIYFGEGSWLTVV.

The table lists this clonotype with many counts. The V and J genes are TRBV5-1 and TRBJ1-1; possibly TRBD1 for D (5 bases). Germline CDR1 is SGHRS and CDR2 is YFSETQ. CDR3 length equals 13 residues. The ends were cut back, 4 bases at V and 2 bases at J, with 9 bases in the middle. CDR3 in DNA: TGCGCCAGCAGCAAGGACACAAACACTGAAGCTTTCTTT. Its protein is CASSKDTNTEAFF.

The V and J genes are TRBV20-1 and TRBJ2-7; TRBD2 agrees at 7 bases. CDR3 size: 13 residues. Germline trimming cut 6 bases from V and 2 bases from J; bases unmatched to any gene: 7. The germline V gene encodes CDR1 DFQATT and CDR2 SNEGSKA (reference sequence). This CDR3 is CSASRLAAYEQYF. CDR3 nucleotide sequence: TGCAGTGCCTCCAGACTAGCAGCCTACGAGCAGTACTTC.

On this clonotype itself: This sequence may be a read error, since a much larger clone differs from it by one base. V is TRBV12-3 or TRBV12-4 and J is TRBJ1-2; weak D call: TRBD1 (6 bases). The CDR3 spans 13 residues. CDR3 region: CVSRPTGYDGYTF. Written as DNA, the CDR3 is TGTGTCAGCAGACCTACAGGGTATGATGGCTACACCTTC.

In its sample, this clonotype was seen many times. The rearrangement joins TRBV10-1 to TRBJ2-1; no reliable D call. Trimming removed 3 bases from V and 5 bases from J, with 8 bases in between. Germline CDR1 is WNHNN and CDR2 is SYGVQD (reference sequence). This CDR3 spans 13 amino acids. The CDR3 DNA reads as TGCGCCAGCAGTGATATGGGTGACAATGAGCAGTTCTTC. Translating it yields CASSDMGDNEQFF.

The chain links TRBV27 to TRBJ2-1; possible D gene TRBD1, 5 bases. The germline V and J ends were trimmed by 0 bases and 10 bases, with 7 bases remaining between them. The CDR3 has 12 residues. Germline V CDR1 and CDR2: MNHEY, SMNVEV (reference sequence). The CDR3 sequence is CASSLSGLEQFF. CDR3 bases: TGTGCCAGCAGTTTATCGGGGCTCGAGCAGTTCTTC.

The sample holds a few counts of this clonotype. The rearrangement uses TRBV13 and TRBJ2-7; 10 bases are a match to TRBD1. Germline V gives CDR1 PRHDT, CDR2 FYEKMQ (reference sequence). The CDR3 extends over 15 amino acids. V shed 5 bases, J shed 5 bases, and the junction held 9 bases outside the gene matches. The CDR3 sequence is CASSVGDRGGDEQYF. CDR3 coding DNA: TGTGCCAGCAGCGTCGGGGACAGGGGTGGGGACGAGCAGTACTTC.

The chain is built from TRBV7-9 and TRBJ2-3; 9 bases are shared with TRBD2. CDR1 and CDR2 (germline): SEHNR, FQNEAQ (reference sequence). The ends lost 5 bases at V and 4 bases at J; junction bases unmatched: 10. The CDR3 is 16 amino acids. The CDR3 nucleotides read TGTGCCAGCAGCCAAGGGGGCGGGGGGGCATCAGATACGCAGTATTTT. Translation: CASSQGGGGASDTQYF.

This clonotype occurred many times. V and J are TRBV12-3 or TRBV12-4 and TRBJ1-2; 9 nucleotides agree with TRBD1. V dropped 6 bases and J dropped 1; count of bases not matched to a gene: 9. This CDR3 is 16 amino acids long. The DNA for the CDR3 is TGTGCCAGCAGCCCGGCCGGGACAGGGTATAACTATGGCTACACCTTC. Translated: CASSPAGTGYNYGYTF.

The CDR3, as DNA: TGTGCCAGCAGCCCGACCCGGGACACCTCCCCTCGCTCCTATAATTCACCCCTCCACTTT. This sequence encodes CASSPTRDTSPRSYNSPLHF. J is TRBJ1-6 and V is TRBV14, with D perhaps matching TRBD1 (6 bases). Looked up from germline, CDR1 is SGHDN and CDR2 is FVKESK. The CDR3 consists of 20 residues. V was shortened by 4 bases and J by 0 bases, with 22 bases between the two germline ends. The whole variable domain, remainder taken from reference TRBV14 and TRBJ1-6, is EAGVTQFPSHSVIEKGQTVTLRCDPISGHDNLYWYRRVMGKEIKFLLHFVKESKQDESGMPNNRFLAERTGGTYSTLKVQPAELEDSGVYFCASSPTRDTSPRSYNSPLHFGNGTRLTVT.